This T cell receptor beta chain was retrieved from a study of blood T cell repertoires in COVID-19. Whole-study context: Samples representing acute and convalescent COVID-19 were sourced from the United States, Italy and Spain.

Sequencing used immunoSEQ multiplex PCR; TCRdb keeps in-frame clones, though not all of them. The sample includes more than 350,000 clones, 87% of them seen just once. The CDR3 length is 14 residues. The germline V gene encodes CDR1 LGHNA and CDR2 YSLEER. Trimming took 0 bases from V and 8 from J, leaving 13 bases between them. The chain carries TRBV4-3 and TRBJ1-2, with D uncertain. Sequences were obtained from peripheral blood. The TCR originated in a woman aged 25 to 39 with COVID-19, enrolled during active disease. DNA of the CDR3: TGCGCCAGCAGCCAAGAGGGCTCCACGGGGGGCTACACCTTC. This codes for CASSQEGSTGGYTF.